This entry is about one TCR beta chain. Sequencing used immunoSEQ multiplex PCR; TCRdb keeps in-frame clones, though not all of them. The sample consists of roughly 300,000 clones, about four fifths of them appearing once. The V and J ends lost 6 bases and 1 base respectively, with 10 bases between them. Germline V gives CDR1 SGHTA, CDR2 FQGNSA. This CDR3 has 14 amino acids. These data originate in a study of blood T cell repertoires in COVID-19. Study in general: PBMCs, B-cell-depleted T cells, or T cells were the source of the cDNA or gDNA that made up the material.

The clonotype was recovered from a woman in her fifties or sixties who had recovered from COVID-19. Sequencing was done on a sample of peripheral blood. This chain uses TRBV7-2 with TRBJ1-3; D is unclear. Here the CDR3 DNA reads TGTGCCAGCAGGGCGGGAGTGTCTGGAAACACCATATATTTT. Translated: CASRAGVSGNTIYF.